This passage covers 2 T cell receptor beta chains from one sample sequenced in a study of blood T cell repertoires in COVID-19. Data came from immunoSEQ multiplex PCR; TCRdb stores just in-frame clones and leaves some out. Of 180,000 or so clones listed, approximately 85% are singletons. Material: peripheral blood. Receptors were obtained from a woman aged 80 or over with acute or convalescent COVID-19.

V and J are TRBV7-2 and TRBJ2-1; TRBD2 matches at 9 bases. The CDR3 loop spans 15 amino acids. The V and J ends lost 1 base and 8 bases, in that order; junction bases with no gene match: 6. The germline CDR1 and CDR2 sequences are SGHTA and FQGNSA. CDR3 in DNA: TGTGCCAGCAGCTTAGTACGGGGACTAGCCGATGAGCAGTTCTTC. It yields the protein CASSLVRGLADEQFF.

V gene TRBV9 combines with J gene TRBJ2-2; D unclear. Germline loops: CDR1 SGDLS, CDR2 YYNGEE. Trimming stripped 3 bases from V and 0 bases from J, with 3 bases between. The CDR3 consists of 13 residues. In DNA, the CDR3 is TGTGCCAGCAGCGGAGCGAACACCGGGGAGCTGTTTTTT. It yields the protein CASSGANTGELFF.